The 17 T cell receptor beta chains given below trace back to one sample, sequenced in a study of blood T cell repertoires in COVID-19. Generated by immunoSEQ multiplex PCR, the TCRdb table keeps only in-frame clones and is missing some. The table lists some 67,000 clones, approximately 87% of them singletons, with roughly 5.2% in the top ten. Sequences were obtained from peripheral blood. The receptors come from a man between 50 and 59 years old with active COVID-19.

The chain carries TRBV7-6 and TRBJ2-2; 9 bases agree with TRBD1. Germline loops: CDR1 SGHVS, CDR2 FNYEAQ. Trimming took 3 bases from V and 6 from J; bases not matched to a gene: 11. The CDR3 consists of 17 residues. This CDR3 reads CASSFPSRTGVAGELFF. The CDR3 DNA is TGTGCCAGCAGCTTCCCTTCGAGGACAGGGGTAGCCGGGGAGCTGTTTTTT.

The gene calls are TRBV5-4 and TRBJ2-7; 12 bases fit TRBD2. Unmatched junction bases numbered 2, after V lost 3 bases and J lost 7 bases. The V gene's germline CDR1 is SGHNT and CDR2 YYREEE (reference sequence). CDR3 length equals 13 residues. The CDR3 loop reads CASSSGTSGEQYF. In DNA, the CDR3 is TGTGCCAGCAGCTCGGGGACTAGCGGGGAGCAGTACTTC.

The chain is built from TRBV13 and TRBJ2-3; 15 bases fit TRBD2. In germline, CDR1 is PRHDT, CDR2 FYEKMQ (reference sequence). Unmatched junction bases numbered 6, after V lost 5 bases and J lost 3 bases. The CDR3 covers 17 residues. CDR3 residues: CASSPLGLAGGTDTQYF. The CDR3 coding sequence is TGTGCCAGCAGCCCATTGGGACTAGCGGGGGGAACAGATACGCAGTATTTT.

This chain uses TRBV27 with TRBJ1-1; TRBD1 agrees at 8 bases. Unmatched junction bases numbered 3, after V lost 3 bases and J lost 9 bases. Germline CDR1 and CDR2: MNHEY and SMNVEV (reference sequence). There are 12 residues in the CDR3. CDR3 bases: TGTGCCAGCAGTTTCCCCAGGGGGCAAGCTTTCTTT. It translates to CASSFPRGQAFF.

This clone was picked up a small number of times. CDR3 sequence: CASSLGQGAANYGYTF. Here the CDR3 DNA reads TGCGCCAGCAGCTTGGGACAGGGGGCTGCAAACTATGGCTACACCTTC. The gene calls are TRBV5-1 and TRBJ1-2; 10 bases agree with TRBD1. This CDR3 contains 16 residues. Trimming at V came to 0 bases and at J to 2 bases, leaving 4 bases not matched to a gene. Germline V gene lookup returns CDR1 SGHRS and CDR2 YFSETQ.

The rearrangement uses TRBV27 and TRBJ2-3; 8 bases align to TRBD2. The germline V gene has CDR1 MNHEY and CDR2 SMNVEV (reference sequence). Germline trimming cut 6 bases from V and 2 bases from J; bases unmatched to any gene: 13. The CDR3 length is 17 residues. The CDR3 DNA reads as TGTGCCAGCAGCCTATTCTGGGGGCGGGAGGTCACAGATACGCAGTATTTT. Protein sequence: CASSLFWGREVTDTQYF.

The chain has TRBV5-1 and TRBJ2-7; 10 nucleotides agree with TRBD1. CDR3 length: 15 residues. J was trimmed by 9 bases and V by 0 bases; bases with no gene match: 9. Germline assignment: CDR1 SGHRS and CDR2 YFSETQ. For the CDR3, the DNA is TGCGCCAGCAGCTTGGCCAACCGACAGGGGGCGGGGCAGTACTTC. Amino acid sequence: CASSLANRQGAGQYF.

The rearrangement links TRBV28 to TRBJ1-5, with a tentative D call TRBD1 (6 bases). The CDR3 totals 17 residues. The germline gives CDR1 MDHEN, CDR2 SYDVKM. Trimming took 4 bases from V and 7 from J, leaving 23 bases between them. The CDR3 spells CASSSPGEGGRWQPQHF. Written as DNA, the CDR3 is TGTGCCAGCAGTTCGCCGGGGGAGGGGGGAAGATGGCAGCCCCAGCATTTT.

The genes are TRBV7-9 and TRBJ1-1, with 9 nucleotides matching TRBD1. The ends lost 4 bases at V and 4 bases at J; junction bases unmatched: 16. The CDR3 is 18 residues long. CDR1 and CDR2 from the germline V gene are SEHNR and FQNEAQ (reference sequence). The CDR3 DNA reads TGTGCCAGCAGCTACGGACAGGGGTTTTACGAGGGGGGCACTGAAGCTTTCTTT. Translated: CASSYGQGFYEGGTEAFF.

The V gene is TRBV5-1, the J gene TRBJ2-7, with 9 bases fitting TRBD1. CDR1 is SGHRS and CDR2 is YFSETQ in the germline V gene. The CDR3 sequence is 15 residues long. J gave up 2 bases and V 1 base, and 4 bases lay outside the gene matches. This CDR3 is CASSLTGGVTYEQYF. CDR3 nucleotides: TGCGCCAGCAGCTTGACAGGGGGCGTTACCTACGAGCAGTACTTC.

The chain employs TRBV2 and TRBJ2-3; D is possibly TRBD1 (6 bases). The CDR3 totals 15 residues. Germline V CDR1 and CDR2: SNHLY, FYNNEI. V lost 4 bases, J lost 2 bases, and 13 bases lay in between. The CDR3 coding sequence is TGTGCCAGCAGTGCCCGACAGGCTCTCACAGATACGCAGTATTTT. Residues: CASSARQALTDTQYF.

The chain links TRBV27 to TRBJ2-1; D is possibly TRBD1 (6 bases). V was trimmed by 8 bases and J by 12 bases, leaving 17 bases between them. In germline, CDR1 is MNHEY, CDR2 SMNVEV (reference sequence). The CDR3 contains 12 residues. This chain's CDR3 is CASRGVMGAQFF. CDR3 DNA: TGTGCCAGCCGGGGTGTGATGGGGGCGCAGTTCTTC.

The V gene is TRBV4-3, the J gene TRBJ1-6, with a tentative D call TRBD1 (6 bases). Looked up from germline, CDR1 is LGHNA and CDR2 is YSLEER. The V gene lost 0 bases and the J gene lost 10 bases, with 22 bases spanning the gap. The CDR3 is made up of 18 amino acids. The CDR3 DNA follows: TGCGCCAGCAGCCAAGACTTTTTCGGGGGGCGTCAGTCGTCACCCCTCCACTTT. It specifies CASSQDFFGGRQSSPLHF.

This rearrangement joins TRBV11-1 to TRBJ2-7, with 7 nucleotides matching TRBD1. CDR3 size: 15 residues. The germline V gene encodes CDR1 SGHAT and CDR2 FQDESV (reference sequence). The V and J ends lost 5 bases and 1 base, in that order; junction bases with no gene match: 8. The CDR3 here is CASSPRDRSSYEQYF. The CDR3 DNA reads as TGTGCCAGCAGCCCCAGGGACAGAAGTTCCTACGAGCAGTACTTC.

V gene TRBV28 combines with J gene TRBJ2-7, with TRBD2 as a possible D gene (5 bases). Germline V gene sequence: CDR1 MDHEN, CDR2 SYDVKM. CDR3 length: 16 amino acids. Deletions cut 3 bases from V and 7 bases from J, with 22 bases between. The CDR3 reads CASSFRALVGVLEQYF. CDR3 DNA: TGTGCCAGCAGTTTCCGAGCTTTAGTGGGAGTATTGGAGCAGTACTTC.

The chain combines TRBV19 with TRBJ1-2, with D hard to call. This CDR3 spans 14 amino acids. Trimming left V 0 bases short and J 6 bases short, with 11 bases between. Germline CDR1 reads LNHDA; CDR2 reads SQIVND (reference sequence). The CDR3 loop is CASSIDRSSDGYTF. Here the CDR3 DNA reads TGTGCCAGTAGTATAGATCGCTCCTCGGATGGCTACACCTTC.

The chain recombines TRBV7-8 with TRBJ1-5; D possibly corresponds to TRBD1 (5 bases). The CDR3 covers 17 residues. With 3 bases removed from V and 0 bases from J, the gap between germline ends came to 15 bases. Germline V CDR1 and CDR2: SGHVS, FQNEAQ. The CDR3 DNA follows: TGTGCCAGCAGCTTCGCACCGACAGCGAATAGCAATCAGCCCCAGCATTTT. Translated, it gives CASSFAPTANSNQPQHF.